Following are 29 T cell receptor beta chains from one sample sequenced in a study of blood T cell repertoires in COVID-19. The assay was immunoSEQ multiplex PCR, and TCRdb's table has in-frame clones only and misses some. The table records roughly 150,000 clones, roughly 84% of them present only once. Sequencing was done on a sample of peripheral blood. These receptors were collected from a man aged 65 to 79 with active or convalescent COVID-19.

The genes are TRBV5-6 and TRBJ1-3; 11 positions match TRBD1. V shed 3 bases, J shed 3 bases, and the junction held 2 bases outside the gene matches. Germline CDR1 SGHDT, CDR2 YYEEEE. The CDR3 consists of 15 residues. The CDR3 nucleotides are TGTGCCAGCAGCTCGGACAGGGGGCATGGAAACACCATATATTTT. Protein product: CASSSDRGHGNTIYF.

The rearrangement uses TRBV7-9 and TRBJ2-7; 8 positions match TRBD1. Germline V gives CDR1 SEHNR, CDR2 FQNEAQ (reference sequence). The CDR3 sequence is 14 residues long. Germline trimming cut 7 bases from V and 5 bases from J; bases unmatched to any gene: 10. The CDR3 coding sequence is TGTGCCAGCATCGGGACAGGTCTGAGCCACGAGCAGTACTTC. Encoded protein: CASIGTGLSHEQYF.

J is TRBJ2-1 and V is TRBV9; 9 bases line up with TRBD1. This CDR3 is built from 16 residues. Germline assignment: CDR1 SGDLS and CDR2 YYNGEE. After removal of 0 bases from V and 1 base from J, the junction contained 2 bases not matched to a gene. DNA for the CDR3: TGTGCCAGCAGCGTAGTGGGACAGGGATCCTACAATGAGCAGTTCTTC. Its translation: CASSVVGQGSYNEQFF.

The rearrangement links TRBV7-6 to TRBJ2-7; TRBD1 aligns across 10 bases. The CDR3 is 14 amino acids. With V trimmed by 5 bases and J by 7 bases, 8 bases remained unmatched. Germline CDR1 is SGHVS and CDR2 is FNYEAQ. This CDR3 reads CASSRRQGAREQYF. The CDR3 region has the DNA TGTGCCAGCAGCCGTAGACAGGGGGCGAGGGAGCAGTACTTC.

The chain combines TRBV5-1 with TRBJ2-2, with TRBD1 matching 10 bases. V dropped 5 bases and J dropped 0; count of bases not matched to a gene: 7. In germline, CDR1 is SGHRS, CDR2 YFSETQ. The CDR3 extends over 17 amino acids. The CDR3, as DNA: TGCGCCAGCAGGCCGGGACAGGGGAGGGCGAACACCGGGGAGCTGTTTTTT. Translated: CASRPGQGRANTGELFF.

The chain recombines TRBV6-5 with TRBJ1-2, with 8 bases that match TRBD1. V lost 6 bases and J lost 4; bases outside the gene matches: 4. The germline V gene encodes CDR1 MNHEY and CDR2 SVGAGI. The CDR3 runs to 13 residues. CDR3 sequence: CASSGTGTYGYTF. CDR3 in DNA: TGTGCCAGCAGCGGGACAGGTACCTATGGCTACACCTTC.

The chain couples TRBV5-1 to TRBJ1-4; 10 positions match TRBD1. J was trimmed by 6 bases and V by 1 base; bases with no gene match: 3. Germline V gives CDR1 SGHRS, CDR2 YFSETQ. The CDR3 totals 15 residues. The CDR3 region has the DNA TGCGCCAGCAGCTTGCTGGGGACAGGGGATGAAAAACTGTTTTTT. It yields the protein CASSLLGTGDEKLFF.

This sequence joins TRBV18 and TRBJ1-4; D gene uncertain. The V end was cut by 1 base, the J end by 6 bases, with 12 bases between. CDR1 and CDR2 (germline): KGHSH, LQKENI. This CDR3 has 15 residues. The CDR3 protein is CASSPRQVRDEKLFF. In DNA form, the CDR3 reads TGTGCCAGCTCACCACGGCAGGTGCGGGATGAAAAACTGTTTTTT.

CDR3 amino acids: CASSPSGQGTNTGELFF. CDR3 DNA sequence: TGTGCCAGCTCACCATCGGGACAGGGGACGAACACCGGGGAGCTGTTTTTT. The chain combines TRBV18 with TRBJ2-2; 10 bases match TRBD1. The CDR3 sequence is 17 residues long. The germline gives CDR1 KGHSH, CDR2 LQKENI. Germline trimming cut 2 bases from V and 0 bases from J; bases unmatched to any gene: 3. The whole variable domain, filled in from reference TRBV18 and TRBJ2-2, reads NAGVMQNPRHLVRRRGQEARLRCSPMKGHSHVYWYRQLPEEGLKFMVYLQKENIIDESGMPKERFSAEFPKEGPSILRIQQVVRGDSAAYFCASSPSGQGTNTGELFFGEGSRLTVL.

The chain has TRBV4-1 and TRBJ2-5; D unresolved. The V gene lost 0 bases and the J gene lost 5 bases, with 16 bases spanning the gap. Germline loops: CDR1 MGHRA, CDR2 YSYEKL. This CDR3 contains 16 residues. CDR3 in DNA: TGCGCCAGCAGCCAAGATCCCACAGCCCTACGGGAGACCCAGTACTTC. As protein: CASSQDPTALRETQYF.

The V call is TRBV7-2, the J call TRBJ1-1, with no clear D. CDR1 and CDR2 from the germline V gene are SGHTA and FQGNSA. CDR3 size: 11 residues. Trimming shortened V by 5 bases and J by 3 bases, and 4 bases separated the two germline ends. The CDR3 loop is CASSPYTEAFF. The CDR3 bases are TGTGCCAGCAGCCCATACACTGAAGCTTTCTTT.

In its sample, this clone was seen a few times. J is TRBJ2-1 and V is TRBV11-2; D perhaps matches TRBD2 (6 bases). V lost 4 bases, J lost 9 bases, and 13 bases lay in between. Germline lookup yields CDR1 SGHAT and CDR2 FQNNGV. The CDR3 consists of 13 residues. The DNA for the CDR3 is TGTGCCAGCAGCTCACAGACTAGGGTTGAGCAGTTCTTC. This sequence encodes CASSSQTRVEQFF. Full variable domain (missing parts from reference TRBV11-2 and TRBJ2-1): EAGVAQSPRYKIIEKRQSVAFWCNPISGHATLYWYQQILGQGPKLLIQFQNNGVVDDSQLPKDRFSAERLKGVDSTLKIQPAKLEDSAVYLCASSSQTRVEQFFGPGTRLTVL.

CDR3 in amino acids: CATTSGTSSRWQYF. CDR3 DNA sequence: TGCGCCACCACTTCCGGGACAAGCTCTCGATGGCAGTACTTC. The V and J genes are TRBV10-2 and TRBJ2-7, with D perhaps TRBD1 (6 bases). The ends were cut back, 10 bases at V and 9 bases at J, with 25 bases in the middle. This CDR3 comprises 14 residues. The germline V gene has CDR1 WSHSY and CDR2 SAAADI.

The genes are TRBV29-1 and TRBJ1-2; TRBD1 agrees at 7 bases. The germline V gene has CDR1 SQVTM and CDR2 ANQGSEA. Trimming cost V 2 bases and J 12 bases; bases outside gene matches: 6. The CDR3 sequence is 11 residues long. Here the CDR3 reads CSVERDSGHTF. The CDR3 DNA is TGCAGCGTTGAACGGGACAGCGGACACACCTTC.

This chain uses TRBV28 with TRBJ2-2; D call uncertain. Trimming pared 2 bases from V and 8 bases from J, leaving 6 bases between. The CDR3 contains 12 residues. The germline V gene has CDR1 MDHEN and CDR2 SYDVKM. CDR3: CASSLESGELFF. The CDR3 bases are TGTGCCAGCAGTTTAGAGTCAGGGGAGCTGTTTTTT.

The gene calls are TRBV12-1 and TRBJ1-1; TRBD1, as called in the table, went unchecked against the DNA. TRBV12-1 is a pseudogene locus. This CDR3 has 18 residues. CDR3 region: CASSFGGTGASMNTEAFF. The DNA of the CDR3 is TGTGCCAGCAGCTTTGGGGGGACAGGGGCTTCCATGAACACTGAAGCTTTCTTT.

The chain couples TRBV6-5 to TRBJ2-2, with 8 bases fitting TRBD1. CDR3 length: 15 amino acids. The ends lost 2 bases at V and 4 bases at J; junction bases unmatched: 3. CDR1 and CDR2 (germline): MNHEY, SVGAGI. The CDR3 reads CASSYDRGSTGELFF. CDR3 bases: TGTGCCAGCAGTTACGACAGGGGTAGCACCGGGGAGCTGTTTTTT.

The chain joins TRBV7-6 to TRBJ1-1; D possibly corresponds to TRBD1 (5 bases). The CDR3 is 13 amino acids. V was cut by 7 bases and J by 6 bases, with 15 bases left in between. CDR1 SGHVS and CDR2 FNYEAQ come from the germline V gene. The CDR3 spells CASNQGLGAEAFF. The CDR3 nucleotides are TGTGCCAGCAACCAGGGTCTGGGCGCTGAAGCTTTCTTT.

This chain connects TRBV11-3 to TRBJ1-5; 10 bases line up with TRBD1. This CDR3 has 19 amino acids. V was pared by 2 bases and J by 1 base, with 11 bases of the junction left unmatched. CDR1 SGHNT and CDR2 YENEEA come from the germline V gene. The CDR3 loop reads CASSLSQTGGAGSNQPQHF. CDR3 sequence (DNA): TGTGCCAGCAGCTTAAGCCAGACAGGGGGCGCAGGGAGCAATCAGCCCCAGCATTTT.

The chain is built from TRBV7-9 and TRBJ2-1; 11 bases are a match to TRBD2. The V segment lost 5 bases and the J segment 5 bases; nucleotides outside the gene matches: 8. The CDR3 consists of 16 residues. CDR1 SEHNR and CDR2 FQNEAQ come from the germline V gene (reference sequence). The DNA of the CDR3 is TGTGCCAGCAGCCTTGGGACTAGCGGTTTTCACAATGAGCAGTTCTTC. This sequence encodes CASSLGTSGFHNEQFF.

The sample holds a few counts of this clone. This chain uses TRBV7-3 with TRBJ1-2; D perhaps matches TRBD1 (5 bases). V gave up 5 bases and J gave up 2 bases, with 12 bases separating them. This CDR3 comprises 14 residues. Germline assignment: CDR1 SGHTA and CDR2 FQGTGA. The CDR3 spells CASSPGHFNYGYTF. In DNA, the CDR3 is TGTGCCAGCAGCCCAGGACATTTCAACTATGGCTACACCTTC.

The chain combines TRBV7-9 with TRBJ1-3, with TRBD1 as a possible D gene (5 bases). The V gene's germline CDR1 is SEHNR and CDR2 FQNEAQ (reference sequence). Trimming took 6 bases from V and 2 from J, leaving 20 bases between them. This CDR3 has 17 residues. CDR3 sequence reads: CASSYAGPITAGNTIYF. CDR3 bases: TGTGCCAGCAGTTATGCGGGACCGATAACGGCTGGAAACACCATATATTTT. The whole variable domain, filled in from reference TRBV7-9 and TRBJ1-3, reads DTGVSQNPRHKITKRGQNVTFRCDPISEHNRLYWYRQTLGQGPEFLTYFQNEAQLEKSRLLSDRFSAERPKGSFSTLEIQRTEQGDSAMYLCASSYAGPITAGNTIYFGEGSWLTVV.

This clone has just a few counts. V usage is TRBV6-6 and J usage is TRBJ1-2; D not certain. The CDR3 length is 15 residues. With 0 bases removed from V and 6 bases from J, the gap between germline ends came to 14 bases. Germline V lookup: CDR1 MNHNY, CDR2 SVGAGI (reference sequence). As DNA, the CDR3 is TGTGCCAGCAGTTACTCCCATACAGAGCTGCATGGCTACACCTTC. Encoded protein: CASSYSHTELHGYTF.

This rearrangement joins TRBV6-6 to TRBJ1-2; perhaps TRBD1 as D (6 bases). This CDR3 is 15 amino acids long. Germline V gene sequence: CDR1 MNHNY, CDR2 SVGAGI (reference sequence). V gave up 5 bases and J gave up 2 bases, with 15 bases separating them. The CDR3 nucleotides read TGTGCCAGCAGTCCCACAGGGAGACTCAACTATGGCTACACCTTC. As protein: CASSPTGRLNYGYTF.

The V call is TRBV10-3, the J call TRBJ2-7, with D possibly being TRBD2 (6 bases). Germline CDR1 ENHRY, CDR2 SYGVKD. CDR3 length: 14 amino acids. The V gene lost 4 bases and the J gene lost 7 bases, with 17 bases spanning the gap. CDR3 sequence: CAISVASVAGEQYF. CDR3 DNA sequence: TGTGCCATCAGTGTCGCCAGCGTGGCGGGGGAGCAGTACTTC.

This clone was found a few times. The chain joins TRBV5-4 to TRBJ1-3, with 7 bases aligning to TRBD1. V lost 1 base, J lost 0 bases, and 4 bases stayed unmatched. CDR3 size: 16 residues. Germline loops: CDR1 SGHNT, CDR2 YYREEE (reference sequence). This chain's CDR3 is CASSLPDRDSGNTIYF. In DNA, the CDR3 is TGTGCCAGCAGCTTGCCCGACAGGGACTCTGGAAACACCATATATTTT.

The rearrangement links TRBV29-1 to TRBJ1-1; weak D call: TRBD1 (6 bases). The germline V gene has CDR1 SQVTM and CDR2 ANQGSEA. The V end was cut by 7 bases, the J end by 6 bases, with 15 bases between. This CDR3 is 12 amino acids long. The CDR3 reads CSANRGMAEAFF. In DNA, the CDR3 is TGCAGCGCCAATAGGGGGATGGCTGAAGCTTTCTTT. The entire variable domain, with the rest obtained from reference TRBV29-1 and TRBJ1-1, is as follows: SAVISQKPSRDICQRGTSLTIQCQVDSQVTMMFWYRQQPGQSLTLIATANQGSEATYESGFVIDKFPISRPNLTFSTLTVSNMSPEDSSIYLCSANRGMAEAFFGQGTRLTVV.

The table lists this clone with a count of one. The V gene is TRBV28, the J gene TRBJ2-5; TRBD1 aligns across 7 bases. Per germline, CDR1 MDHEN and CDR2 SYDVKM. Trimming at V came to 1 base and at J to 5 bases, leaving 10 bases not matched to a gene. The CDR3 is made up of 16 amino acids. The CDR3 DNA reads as TGTGCCAGCAGTTTATCCCCAGGGGGTAAATCGGAGACCCAGTACTTC. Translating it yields CASSLSPGGKSETQYF. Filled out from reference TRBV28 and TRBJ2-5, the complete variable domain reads DVKVTQSSRYLVKRTGEKVFLECVQDMDHENMFWYRQDPGLGLRLIYFSYDVKMKEKGDIPEGYSVSREKKERFSLILESASTNQTSMYLCASSLSPGGKSETQYFGPGTRLLVL.

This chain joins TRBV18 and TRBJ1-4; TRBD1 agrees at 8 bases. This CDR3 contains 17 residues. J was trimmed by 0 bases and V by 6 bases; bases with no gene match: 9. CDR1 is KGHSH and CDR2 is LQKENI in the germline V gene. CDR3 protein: CASSIQGASATNEKLFF. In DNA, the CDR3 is TGTGCCAGCTCCATCCAGGGGGCTTCTGCAACTAATGAAAAACTGTTTTTT.